The present T cell receptor (beta chain) was sequenced within a study of blood T cell repertoires in COVID-19. Background on the study: T cells, B-cell-depleted T cells, or PBMCs provided the cDNA or gDNA that served as material.

Clones were read by immunoSEQ multiplex PCR, and TCRdb kept only the in-frame ones, dropping some. This table holds about 250,000 clones, around nine tenths found once. Adults between about 18 and 95 years of age took part from 24 US areas. Cohort allocation depended upon clinical history that participants reported. In germline, CDR1 is SEHNR, CDR2 FQNEAQ (reference sequence). Trimming took 1 base from V and 4 from J, leaving 9 bases between them. The CDR3 runs to 14 residues. The sequenced sample consisted of PBMCs or T cells enriched from blood (not recorded which). The receptor comes from a woman aged 30 to 39 with acute COVID-19. This chain connects TRBV7-9 to TRBJ2-3; D ambiguous. The CDR3 loop is CASSLGGEADTQYF. The CDR3 bases are TGTGCCAGCAGCTTAGGCGGAGAGGCAGATACGCAGTATTTT.